The 10 T cell receptor beta chains in this list originate from one sample, sequenced in a study of type 1 and type 2 diabetes patients. The PCR template was genomic DNA. Amplification of the beta chain CDR3 used 30 forward and 13 reverse multiplex primers. TCRdb ran MiXCR on the multiplex PCR reads and lists one entry per CDR3 protein. Of about 290,000 distinct CDR3 sequences in the sample, around 50% were seen once. The sequencing input was peripheral blood mononuclear cells (PBMCs). The origin of the receptors is a man aged 18 to 30 with type 2 diabetes.

The CDR3 DNA sequence: TGTGCCACCTATACAGGGGCTGAAGCTTTCTTT. Translating gives CATYTGAEAFF. The genes are TRBV19 and TRBJ1-1; 7 bases line up with TRBD1. Germline assignment: CDR1 LNHDA and CDR2 SQIVND (reference sequence). Trimming removed 10 bases from V and 6 bases from J; junction bases left unmatched: 5. This CDR3 is built from 11 residues.

The table lists this clonotype with a few counts. This chain joins TRBV30 and TRBJ2-3; D uncertain. Trimming took off 2 bases at V and 6 bases at J, with 15 bases between the two ends. Looked up from germline, CDR1 is GTSNPN and CDR2 is SVGIG (reference sequence). This CDR3 has 14 residues. CDR3 bases: TGTGCCTGGAGTCGTGACTTGAGAATCGATACGCAGTATTTT. It codes for CAWSRDLRIDTQYF. Together with reference TRBV30 and TRBJ2-3, the CDR3 gives the full variable domain: SQTIHQWPATLVQPVGSPLSLECTVEGTSNPNLYWYRQAAGRGLQLLFYSVGIGQISSEVPQNLSASRPQDRQFILSSKKLLLSDSGFYLCAWSRDLRIDTQYFGPGTRLTVL.

This clonotype was seen a handful of times. V and J are TRBV12-5 and TRBJ2-2, with D uncertain. This CDR3 spans 12 amino acids. CDR1 and CDR2 from the germline V gene are LGHNT and FRNRAP. Trimming removed 2 bases at V and 6 bases at J, with 4 bases between. In DNA form, the CDR3 reads TGTGCTAGTGGTTTGAATCCCGGGGAGCTGTTTTTT. Its protein is CASGLNPGELFF.

A single count supports this clonotype. The J gene is TRBJ1-2, the V gene TRBV6-6, with 9 bases lining up with TRBD1. The CDR3 runs to 14 residues. Germline V gives CDR1 MNHNY, CDR2 SVGAGI (reference sequence). Germline trimming cut 7 bases from V and 6 bases from J; bases unmatched to any gene: 9. DNA of the CDR3: TGTGCCAGCAATCCTGGACAGGGGCGGGATGGCTACACCTTC. Encoded protein: CASNPGQGRDGYTF.

V is TRBV2 and J is TRBJ2-1; 8 bases agree with TRBD2. This CDR3 comprises 16 residues. V shed 1 base, J shed 3 bases, and the junction held 5 bases outside the gene matches. CDR1 SNHLY and CDR2 FYNNEI come from the germline V gene. The chain's CDR3 is CASSEGSGGLYNEQFF. DNA of the CDR3: TGTGCCAGCAGTGAAGGGTCGGGGGGGCTCTACAATGAGCAGTTCTTC.

The sample holds many counts of this clonotype. This chain connects TRBV30 to TRBJ1-1; D gene uncertain. CDR3 length: 13 residues. Germline V gene data show CDR1 as GTSNPN and CDR2 as SVGIG (reference sequence). V dropped 3 bases and J dropped 0 bases, with 8 bases sitting between them. CDR3 in DNA: TGTGCCTGGAGCCGGACTATGAACACTGAAGCTTTCTTT. Protein product: CAWSRTMNTEAFF.

V usage is TRBV19 and J usage is TRBJ2-1, with 8 bases identical to TRBD1. The V segment lost 7 bases and the J segment 10 bases; nucleotides outside the gene matches: 3. The CDR3 length is 11 residues. From germline, CDR1 is LNHDA and CDR2 SQIVND (reference sequence). The CDR3 here is CASNTGGEQFF. As DNA, the CDR3 is TGTGCCAGTAACACAGGGGGAGAGCAGTTCTTC.

The CDR3 region has the DNA TGTGCCAGCAGCGTAGCTGCAGGGAGGGGGTATGGCTACACCTTC. Translating gives CASSVAAGRGYGYTF. The rearrangement joins TRBV9 to TRBJ1-2, with a weak D call TRBD1 (6 bases). CDR3 length: 15 amino acids. Germline CDR1 is SGDLS and CDR2 is YYNGEE. Trimming took 0 bases from V and 5 from J, leaving 14 bases between them.

This clonotype was counted ten times or more. The gene calls are TRBV24-1 and TRBJ1-2; no clear D. Per germline, CDR1 KGHDR and CDR2 SFDVKD. Trimming stripped 4 bases from V and 5 bases from J, with 13 bases between. The CDR3 contains 14 residues. CDR3 coding DNA: TGTGCCACCAGTGACCTTACAACGGTATATGGCTACACCTTC. Translating it yields CATSDLTTVYGYTF.

The J gene is TRBJ2-3, the V gene TRBV19; D possibly corresponds to TRBD2 (6 bases). The CDR3 contains 14 residues. Germline CDR1 is LNHDA and CDR2 is SQIVND (reference sequence). The germline V and J ends were trimmed by 1 base and 2 bases, with 7 bases remaining between them. CDR3 in DNA: TGTGCCAGTAGTATAGCGGGAGCCACAGATACGCAGTATTTT. Its translation is CASSIAGATDTQYF.